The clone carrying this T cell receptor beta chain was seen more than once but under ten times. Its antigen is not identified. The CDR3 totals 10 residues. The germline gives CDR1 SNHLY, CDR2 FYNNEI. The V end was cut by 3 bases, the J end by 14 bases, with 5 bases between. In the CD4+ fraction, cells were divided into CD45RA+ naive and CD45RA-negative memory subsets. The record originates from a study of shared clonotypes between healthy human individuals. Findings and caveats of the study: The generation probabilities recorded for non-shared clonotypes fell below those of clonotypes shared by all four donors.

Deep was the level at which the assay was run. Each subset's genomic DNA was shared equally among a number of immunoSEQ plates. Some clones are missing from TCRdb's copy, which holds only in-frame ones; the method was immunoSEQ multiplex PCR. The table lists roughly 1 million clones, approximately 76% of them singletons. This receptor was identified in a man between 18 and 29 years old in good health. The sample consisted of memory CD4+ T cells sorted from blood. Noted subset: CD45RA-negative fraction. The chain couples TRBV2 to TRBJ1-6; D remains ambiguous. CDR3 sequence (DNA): TGTGCCAGCAGTGACAGGACCCTCCACTTT. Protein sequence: CASSDRTLHF.